This T cell receptor beta chain stems from a study of cytomegalovirus exposure and HLA in healthy donors. Study overall: A prior study identified 100 million to 130 million unique TCR beta sequences from roughly 180 million T cells. Study-wide points: When analyzed later, the rates of TCR association showed variation by HLA locus, with DRB1 the most and HLA-C the fewest.

PCR primers comprised 60 Vbeta and 13 Jbeta primers. Assay used: immunoSEQ multiplex PCR; TCRdb lists only in-frame clones, some missing. The table lists 80,000 to 100,000 clones, around 77% of them singletons. A remark on this clone: Its target is unknown.

Trimming took off 0 bases at V and 9 bases at J, with 12 bases between the two ends. Germline V gene lookup returns CDR1 SQVTM and CDR2 ANQGSEA. The CDR3 is 13 residues long. This TCR derives from a man aged 40-50 years in good health and CMV-seronegative. The rearrangement links TRBV29-1 to TRBJ1-5; D gene ambiguous. Sequences were obtained from PBMCs. CDR3 in amino acids: CSVEEPASGPQHF. Written as DNA, the CDR3 is TGCAGCGTTGAAGAACCAGCTTCGGGGCCCCAGCATTTT.